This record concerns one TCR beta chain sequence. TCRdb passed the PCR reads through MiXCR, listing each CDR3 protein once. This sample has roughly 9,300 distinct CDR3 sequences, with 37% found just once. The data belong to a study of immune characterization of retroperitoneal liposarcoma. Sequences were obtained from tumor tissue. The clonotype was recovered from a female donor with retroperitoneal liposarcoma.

CDR3 sequence: CASSWDRGQRILDTEAFF. DNA for the CDR3: TGTGCCAGCAGCTGGGACAGGGGGCAAAGAATTTTGGACACTGAAGCTTTCTTT. The chain has TRBV12-3 or TRBV12-4 and TRBJ1-1; 12 bases agree with TRBD1. V was clipped by 6 bases and J by 3 bases; unmatched bases: 14. This CDR3 is 18 amino acids long.